This TCR beta chain appears in the sequencing data of a study of T cells in Graves' hyperthyroidism and ophthalmopathy. The study, taken as a whole, reports: From stable hyperthyroidism, ophthalmopathy was set apart by a 13 V-J model. Most clonotypes expanded in the thyroid (above 0.001) were also present in blood.

There were TCR beta CDR3 regions amplified from RNA transcripts. When the TCR CDR3 underwent first-round RT-PCR, the HTBI primer set was used. MiXCR, applied by TCRdb to the multiplex PCR reads, yields one record per CDR3 protein. Among 540,000 or so distinct CDR3 sequences listed, around 16% were seen once. With 0 bases removed from V and 6 bases from J, the gap between germline ends came to 8 bases. In germline, CDR1 is SGHAT, CDR2 FQDESV (reference sequence). The CDR3 has 13 amino acids. Hyperthyroidism patients were newly diagnosed, had disease duration under 2 months, and were aged 18 to 65 years. Extraction of PBMCs used under 13 ml of fresh peripheral blood. This clonotype was counted ten times or more. Its antigen is not identified.

The sample comprised blood. The clonotype originates from a woman aged 25-40 years with Graves' hyperthyroidism. V and J are TRBV11-1 and TRBJ1-1; no firm D call. The DNA of the CDR3 is TGTGCCAGCAGCTTAGCTACAATGCCTGAAGCTTTCTTT. The encoded protein is CASSLATMPEAFF.